This T cell receptor beta chain was recovered during a study of shared clonotypes between healthy human individuals. This CDR3 region has 16 residues. CDR1 is MNHEY, CDR2 SMNVEV, per germline (reference sequence). The germline V and J ends were trimmed by 4 bases and 0 bases, with 16 bases remaining between them. Using immunoSEQ multiplex PCR, the repertoire was profiled, and TCRdb retains in-frame clones only, with some absent. The table lists hundreds of thousands of clones, about 74% of them singletons. Sequenced material: memory CD4+ T cells sorted from blood. Subset indicated: CD45RA-negative fraction. The chain recombines TRBV27 with TRBJ2-7; D is unclear. The sequence derives from a woman under 40 in good health. CDR3 amino acids: CASSSHWGKSSYEQYF. As DNA, the CDR3 is TGTGCCAGCAGTTCACATTGGGGAAAGAGCTCCTACGAGCAGTACTTC.